These 26 T cell receptor beta chains were all obtained from the same sample, sequenced in a study of blood T cells in healthy people across ages (dated by TCRdb to about 2015). Libraries were prepared through 5' RACE. A second PCR of about 6 to 11 cycles was performed with a sample-barcoded 5' primer and a J-beta primer mix. TCRdb trimmed public reads at Q25 via fastp, called clones via MiXCR and kept in-frame beta chains. Each entry merges the rows of one CDR3 protein and shows their most common DNA and genes. The sample yields approximately 2,000,000 distinct CDR3 sequences; about two fifths were counted once. Of the sample, 23% falls within the top ten clones. What was sequenced was blood. Every receptor here comes from a human donor in good health.

This chain uses TRBV7-2 with TRBJ2-7; 9 bases match TRBD1. After removal of 5 bases from V and 0 bases from J, the junction contained 5 bases not matched to a gene. CDR3 length: 15 amino acids. Per germline, CDR1 SGHTA and CDR2 FQGNSA. CDR3 sequence reads: CASSTTGGDSYEQYF. CDR3 coding DNA: TGTGCCAGCAGCACAACAGGGGGCGACTCCTACGAGCAGTACTTC. The whole variable domain, filled in from reference TRBV7-2 and TRBJ2-7, reads GAGVSQSPSNKVTEKGKDVELRCDPISGHTALYWYRQSLGQGLEFLIYFQGNSAPDKSGLPSDRFSAERTGGSVSTLTIQRTQQEDSAVYLCASSTTGGDSYEQYFGPGTRLTVT.

This chain links TRBV20-1 with TRBJ2-1; TRBD2 agrees at 11 bases. The V segment lost 0 bases and the J segment 4 bases; nucleotides outside the gene matches: 11. The CDR3 runs 18 residues. Germline V gene data show CDR1 as DFQATT and CDR2 as SNEGSKA (reference sequence). The CDR3 DNA reads as TGCAGTGCTAGAGATGAAGAGGCGGGACTAGCGGAATACAATGAGCAGTTCTTC. It specifies CSARDEEAGLAEYNEQFF.

V is TRBV7-6 and J is TRBJ1-2, with D unresolved. V lost 1 base and J lost 1, with 10 bases in between. This CDR3 has 15 amino acids. Looked up from germline, CDR1 is SGHVS and CDR2 is FNYEAQ. CDR3 residues: CASSLDAGDNYGYTF. CDR3 sequence (DNA): TGTGCCAGCAGCTTAGATGCGGGTGATAACTATGGCTACACCTTC.

This clonotype came up a few times. V usage is TRBV20-1 and J usage is TRBJ2-7; 10 bases align to TRBD2. V lost 2 bases and J lost 5; bases outside the gene matches: 6. The CDR3 is 14 residues long. CDR1 and CDR2 (germline): DFQATT, SNEGSKA (reference sequence). In DNA form, the CDR3 reads TGCAGTGCTAGATTTACTAGCGGGGCTGACGAGCAGTACTTC. Translated: CSARFTSGADEQYF.

This clonotype was recorded many times. DNA for the CDR3: TGTGCCAGCTCACCGGGACAGGTCAATCAGCCCCAGCATTTT. Residues: CASSPGQVNQPQHF. This chain joins TRBV18 and TRBJ1-5; 8 bases fit TRBD1. This CDR3 has 14 amino acids. With V trimmed by 3 bases and J by 3 bases, 1 base remained unmatched. Germline CDR1 is KGHSH and CDR2 is LQKENI. The whole variable domain, remainder taken from reference TRBV18 and TRBJ1-5, is NAGVMQNPRHLVRRRGQEARLRCSPMKGHSHVYWYRQLPEEGLKFMVYLQKENIIDESGMPKERFSAEFPKEGPSILRIQQVVRGDSAAYFCASSPGQVNQPQHFGDGTRLSIL.

A few counts support this clonotype. The chain has TRBV6-2 or TRBV6-3 and TRBJ2-1, with 10 bases that match TRBD1. J gave up 4 bases and V 10 bases, and 13 bases lay outside the gene matches. The CDR3 covers 16 residues. The germline gives CDR1 MNHEY, CDR2 SVGEGT. CDR3 nucleotides: TGTGCCACTGAGGACAGGGGGACCCTTTTATACAATGAGCAGTTCTTC. It translates to CATEDRGTLLYNEQFF.

This clonotype has just a few counts. This rearrangement joins TRBV7-3 to TRBJ2-1, with TRBD1 matching over 7 bases. The CDR3 is 13 residues long. The trim removed 8 bases at V and 7 bases at J, leaving 8 bases unmatched. CDR1 SGHTA and CDR2 FQGTGA come from the germline V gene. The CDR3 bases are TGTGCCAGCGCCGATAGGGGGCGAAATGAGCAGTTCTTC. Its protein is CASADRGRNEQFF.

This clonotype has a handful of counts. This sequence joins TRBV5-5 and TRBJ1-4; 7 bases match TRBD1. The V gene end was trimmed by 4 bases and the J gene end by 3 bases; junction bases not matched to a gene: 6. The CDR3 covers 15 residues. In germline, CDR1 is SGHKS, CDR2 YYEKEE (reference sequence). DNA for the CDR3: TGTGCCAGCAGCGGCGGGACAGCCTCTAATGAAAAACTGTTTTTT. Its translation is CASSGGTASNEKLFF.

The chain links TRBV27 to TRBJ1-1; D unclear. Germline V lookup: CDR1 MNHEY, CDR2 SMNVEV (reference sequence). V lost 5 bases, J lost 3 bases, and 10 bases lay in between. CDR3 size: 13 residues. DNA of the CDR3: TGTGCCAGCAGTCGTGCAGCCTACACTGAAGCTTTCTTT. Protein product: CASSRAAYTEAFF.

This clonotype has only a few counts. The rearrangement joins TRBV5-5 to TRBJ2-6; perhaps TRBD1 as D (6 bases). The CDR3 has 13 amino acids. The germline V gene has CDR1 SGHKS and CDR2 YYEKEE (reference sequence). Trimming took 2 bases from V and 18 from J, leaving 18 bases between them. The chain's CDR3 is CASSFRDTPEQTF. The CDR3 bases are TGTGCCAGCAGCTTCCGGGACACCCCAGAACAGACTTTC.

This clonotype appeared a few times. V is TRBV4-1 and J is TRBJ1-6; D unresolved. CDR1 MGHRA and CDR2 YSYEKL come from the germline V gene. CDR3 length equals 15 residues. The ends were cut back, 0 bases at V and 10 bases at J, with 13 bases in the middle. CDR3 amino acids: CASSQDSAPGSPLHF. The CDR3 nucleotides are TGCGCCAGCAGCCAAGATAGTGCCCCAGGATCACCCCTCCACTTT.

This chain links TRBV7-2 with TRBJ2-2; D might be TRBD2 (5 bases). Germline CDR1 SGHTA, CDR2 FQGNSA. V lost 4 bases to trimming and J lost 4 bases, with 19 bases between them. The CDR3 loop spans 17 amino acids. CDR3 in DNA: TGTGCCAGCAGCTCCCCAGGAAGCGGCGGGCTCACCGGGGAGCTGTTTTTT. It codes for CASSSPGSGGLTGELFF.

The chain combines TRBV20-1 with TRBJ2-1, with 11 bases fitting TRBD2. J gave up 10 bases and V 0 bases, and 8 bases lay outside the gene matches. CDR1 and CDR2 (germline): DFQATT, SNEGSKA (reference sequence). The CDR3 length is 15 residues. Here the CDR3 DNA reads TGCAGTGCTAGAGATAGTAGGGCTAGCGGGGGGGAGCAGTTCTTC. It specifies CSARDSRASGGEQFF.

The J gene is TRBJ2-1, the V gene TRBV3-1, with 8 positions matching TRBD1. V was clipped by 5 bases and J by 5 bases; unmatched bases: 8. Germline CDR1 reads LGHDT; CDR2 reads YNNKEL (reference sequence). There are 15 residues in the CDR3. The CDR3 coding sequence is TGTGCCAGCAGCAGACAGGGGCACCTGAACAATGAGCAGTTCTTC. Amino acid sequence: CASSRQGHLNNEQFF.

The rearrangement uses TRBV20-1 and TRBJ2-7; 7 bases are a match to TRBD2. The ends lost 2 bases at V and 7 bases at J; junction bases unmatched: 14. CDR3 length: 15 residues. Germline CDR1 is DFQATT and CDR2 is SNEGSKA (reference sequence). CDR3 DNA: TGCAGTGCTAGACCAACCGGCGGGGGTCCTCGGGAGCAGTACTTC. It specifies CSARPTGGGPREQYF.

CDR3 coding DNA: TGTGCCAGCAGTTACCAGGCAGGGGGCCGGTATAATTCACCCCTCCACTTT. It yields the protein CASSYQAGGRYNSPLHF. The chain couples TRBV6-2 or TRBV6-3 to TRBJ1-6; TRBD1 matches 8 bases. V lost 2 bases to trimming and J lost 4 bases; unmatched junction nucleotides: 7. The germline gives CDR1 MNHEY, CDR2 SVGEGT. The CDR3 spans 17 residues.

This chain joins TRBV6-6 and TRBJ1-2; 7 bases fit TRBD1. The CDR3 covers 14 residues. The germline V gene has CDR1 MNHNY and CDR2 SVGAGI (reference sequence). The ends lost 5 bases at V and 4 bases at J; junction bases unmatched: 7. The CDR3 region has the DNA TGTGCCAGCAGTAGGGACAGTTTCAGCTATGGCTACACCTTC. It codes for CASSRDSFSYGYTF.

The rearrangement joins TRBV19 to TRBJ2-3; TRBD1 aligns across 7 bases. The CDR3 extends over 15 amino acids. Trimming cost V 1 base and J 4 bases; bases outside gene matches: 5. Germline CDR1 reads LNHDA; CDR2 reads SQIVND (reference sequence). The DNA for the CDR3 is TGTGCCAGTAGTATAGGACAGGGTCCCGCAGATACGCAGTATTTT. The encoded protein is CASSIGQGPADTQYF.

This clonotype was found a few times. The chain is built from TRBV5-1 and TRBJ2-3; 11 bases map to TRBD2. The V and J ends lost 4 bases and 2 bases, in that order; junction bases with no gene match: 9. This CDR3 comprises 17 residues. Looked up from germline, CDR1 is SGHRS and CDR2 is YFSETQ. As DNA, the CDR3 is TGCGCCAGCAGCCGTCAGACTAGCGGGGAGACCACAGATACGCAGTATTTT. The encoded protein is CASSRQTSGETTDTQYF. Complete variable domain (other parts from reference TRBV5-1 and TRBJ2-3): KAGVTQTPRYLIKTRGQQVTLSCSPISGHRSVSWYQQTPGQGLQFLFEYFSETQRNKGNFPGRFSGRQFSNSRSEMNVSTLELGDSALYLCASSRQTSGETTDTQYFGPGTRLTVL.

The chain is built from TRBV4-3 and TRBJ2-4, with 11 bases matching TRBD1. J was trimmed by 13 bases and V by 1 base; bases with no gene match: 15. This CDR3 contains 17 residues. CDR1 is LGHNA and CDR2 is YSLEER in the germline V gene. This CDR3 is CASSQGTGGASMGEQYF. In nucleotides, the CDR3 is TGCGCCAGCAGCCAAGGGACAGGGGGCGCATCGATGGGGGAGCAGTACTTC.

This chain links TRBV28 with TRBJ2-3, with D possibly called TRBD1 or TRBD2 (5 bases each). Germline CDR1 MDHEN, CDR2 SYDVKM. Trimming took off 6 bases at V and 5 bases at J, with 15 bases between the two ends. This CDR3 comprises 14 residues. The CDR3 nucleotides are TGTGCCAGCAGACTTCGAGGGGTCGGAGATACGCAGTATTTT. Protein product: CASRLRGVGDTQYF. Together with reference TRBV28 and TRBJ2-3, the CDR3 gives the full variable domain: DVKVTQSSRYLVKRTGEKVFLECVQDMDHENMFWYRQDPGLGLRLIYFSYDVKMKEKGDIPEGYSVSREKKERFSLILESASTNQTSMYLCASRLRGVGDTQYFGPGTRLTVL.

The gene calls are TRBV3-1 and TRBJ2-1, with 13 nucleotides matching TRBD2. The CDR3 spans 15 residues. V was clipped by 5 bases and J by 10 bases; unmatched bases: 8. CDR1 and CDR2 from the germline V gene are LGHDT and YNNKEL (reference sequence). CDR3 residues: CASSEGLAGSGEQFF. Here the CDR3 DNA reads TGTGCCAGCAGCGAGGGACTAGCGGGGAGCGGCGAGCAGTTCTTC.

A note on this clonotype: The junction shows a germline mismatch at one end, possibly a read error. CDR3 DNA: TGTGCCAGCAGCCCGCGGCTTAGCTCTGGTAACACCATATATTTT. It translates to CASSPRLSSGNTIYF. This chain uses TRBV7-6 with TRBJ1-3; D gene unclear. Germline V lookup: CDR1 SGHVS, CDR2 FNYEAQ. The CDR3 length is 15 residues.

This clonotype has more than one count but fewer than ten. CDR3 amino acids: CATSDFQRGETEQFF. The CDR3 DNA is TGTGCCACCAGTGATTTTCAGCGGGGGGAAACTGAGCAGTTCTTC. The chain links TRBV24-1 to TRBJ2-1, with 9 nucleotides matching TRBD2. Germline-derived CDR1 and CDR2 are KGHDR and SFDVKD. The junction had 6 bases not matched to a gene; V was cut back by 1 base and J by 9 bases. CDR3 length: 15 residues.

The chain employs TRBV6-1 and TRBJ1-2; D possibly corresponds to TRBD1 (5 bases). Germline CDR1 reads MNHNS; CDR2 reads SASEGT. The ends were cut back, 7 bases at V and 6 bases at J, with 15 bases in the middle. The CDR3 runs to 13 residues. The CDR3 coding sequence is TGTGCCAGCAAGAGGGGAGTTCCGGATGGCTACACCTTC. This sequence encodes CASKRGVPDGYTF.

This clonotype was seen a single time. V and J are TRBV7-2 and TRBJ1-2, with 7 bases fitting TRBD1. The CDR3 spans 15 residues. V shed 5 bases and J 7 bases; nucleotides not matched to a gene: 13. Germline values: CDR1 SGHTA, CDR2 FQGNSA. CDR3 loop: CASSRSGQLSGGYTF. The CDR3 nucleotides are TGTGCCAGCAGCCGCTCGGGACAGCTATCAGGTGGCTACACCTTC.